This T cell receptor beta chain was profiled in a study of T cells in localized non-small cell lung cancer. The protocol was immunoSEQ multiplex PCR, while the TCRdb copy is restricted to in-frame clones and leaves out a portion. The repertoire holds 10,000 to 13,000 clones, with over 65% as singletons. As to this clone: Its antigen is unknown.

The CDR3 spans 13 residues. CDR1 is MNHEY and CDR2 is SVGAGI in the germline V gene. The ends were cut back, 0 bases at V and 7 bases at J, with 6 bases in the middle. Study findings and constraints: For the top 100 tumor clones, a median about 62 also appeared in adjacent lung. Density of T cells in blood, when higher, went with longer overall survival.

The specimen comprised peripheral blood, sampled before any cancer treatment. This clonotype was obtained from a male donor at least 60 years old with stage I lung adenocarcinoma. The J gene is TRBJ2-2, the V gene TRBV6-5; D gene unclear. The CDR3 loop reads CASSYSSGGELFF. CDR3 in DNA: TGTGCCAGCAGTTACTCTTCGGGCGGGGAGCTGTTTTTT.